Listed below are T cell receptor beta chains from one sample, sequenced in a study of response to subunit inactivated influenza vaccine. A single record per CDR3 protein comes from TCRdb applying MiXCR to the RT-PCR reads. Of 450,000 to 500,000 distinct CDR3 sequences listed, approximately 9.9% are singletons. The sample here was PBMCs from blood, taken roughly 45 days after vaccination. Receptors were obtained from a middle-aged man who received an inactivated influenza vaccine. CDR3s include the opening cysteine and the closing phenylalanine or tryptophan. A D gene is named only where the DNA matches it firmly. Rows give clone size only sometimes, using once, few, many, or a class for an expanded clone.

d_gene,abundance,j_gene,v_gene,CDR3aa,CDR3nt
.,.,TRBJ2-2,TRBV28,CASSPRWSRNTGELFF,TGTGCCAGCAGTCCCCGTTGGAGCCGGAACACCGGGGAGCTGTTTTTT
TRBD1,many,TRBJ2-5,TRBV7-2,CASSLWGQGTQETQYF,TGTGCCAGCAGCTTATGGGGACAGGGCACCCAAGAGACCCAGTACTTC
.,.,TRBJ2-7,TRBV7-9,CASSLSAGNLYEQYF,TGTGCCAGCAGCTTATCAGCCGGGAACCTCTACGAGCAGTACTTC
.,few,TRBJ2-3,TRBV7-9,CASTSGDTQYF,TGTGCCAGCACCTCAGGGGATACGCAGTATTTT
.,few,TRBJ2-7,TRBV19,CASSIASGAGEQYF,TGTGCCAGTAGTATAGCGTCGGGGGCGGGCGAGCAGTACTTC
TRBD1,.,TRBJ2-2,TRBV12-3/TRBV12-4,CASRLPLGGWKTGELFF,TGTGCCAGCCGTTTGCCATTAGGGGGCTGGAAGACCGGGGAGCTGTTTTTT
TRBD2,few,TRBJ2-7,TRBV5-1,CASSPLPLAGTYEQYF,TGCGCCAGCAGCCCCCTACCTCTAGCGGGGACCTACGAGCAGTACTTC
.,.,TRBJ2-1,TRBV9,CASSVGAADNEQFF,TGTGCCAGCAGCGTCGGGGCGGCTGACAATGAGCAGTTCTTC
.,few,TRBJ2-1,TRBV4-3,CASSQGGIRSEQFF,TGCGCCAGCAGCCAAGGAGGCATCCGGAGTGAGCAGTTCTTC
TRBD1,few,TRBJ1-1,TRBV6-5,CASSYRTGTSTEAFF,TGTGCCAGCAGTTACCGGACAGGGACGAGCACTGAAGCTTTCTTT
TRBD1,few,TRBJ2-1,TRBV18,CASSPQRQGSSYNEQFF,TGTGCCAGCTCACCCCAAAGACAGGGCAGCTCCTACAATGAGCAGTTCTTC
.,.,TRBJ2-7,TRBV7-8,CASSLVLEVREQYF,TGTGCCAGCAGCTTAGTACTAGAAGTCCGCGAGCAGTACTTC
TRBD1,.,TRBJ2-7,TRBV27,CASSPIAPTGGYEQYF,TGTGCCAGCAGTCCTATAGCCCCGACAGGGGGGTACGAGCAGTACTTC
.,many,TRBJ1-2,TRBV10-3,CAISELPAYGYTF,TGTGCCATCAGTGAACTCCCGGCGTATGGCTACACCTTC
.,.,TRBJ1-4,TRBV3-1,CASSWGPEHDEKLFF,TGTGCCAGCAGCTGGGGACCGGAACATGATGAAAAACTGTTTTTT
.,few,TRBJ1-3,TRBV20-1,CSARASSGNTIYF,TGCAGTGCTAGAGCCAGTTCTGGAAACACCATATATTTT
.,.,TRBJ2-5,TRBV7-8,CASSFNRDVYQETQYF,TGTGCCAGCAGCTTCAACCGGGACGTTTATCAAGAGACCCAGTACTTC
.,few,TRBJ1-2,TRBV15,CATSRTTPNYGYTF,TGTGCCACCAGCCGGACAACGCCTAACTATGGCTACACCTTC
.,few,TRBJ1-6,TRBV20-1,CSALRGVPNSPLHF,TGCAGTGCTCTCCGAGGAGTGCCTAATTCACCCCTCCACTTT
.,.,TRBJ2-7,TRBV20-1,CGAPRGSYEQYF,TGCGGTGCCCCTAGGGGGAGCTACGAGCAGTACTTC
.,.,TRBJ2-7,TRBV12-3/TRBV12-4,CASSPAIEQYF,TGTGCCAGCAGCCCGGCGATAGAGCAGTACTTC
TRBD1,.,TRBJ2-7,TRBV4-2,CASSQGRTGAHEQYF,TGTGCCAGCAGCCAGGGCCGGACAGGGGCCCACGAGCAGTACTTC
TRBD2,.,TRBJ2-1,TRBV18,CASSPAGVAYNEQFF,TGTGCCAGCTCACCAGCGGGAGTCGCCTACAATGAGCAGTTCTTC
.,.,TRBJ2-3,TRBV6-1,CASRPISGGTDTQYF,TGTGCCAGCAGGCCGATATCGGGTGGCACAGATACGCAGTATTTT
.,few,TRBJ2-3,TRBV7-2,CASSFGPSDTQYF,TGTGCCAGCAGCTTTGGACCTTCAGATACGCAGTATTTT
.,.,TRBJ2-7,TRBV4-2,CASSQEGRDYEQYF,TGTGCCAGCAGCCAAGAGGGCAGGGATTACGAGCAGTACTTC
TRBD2,.,TRBJ2-3,TRBV6-2/TRBV6-3,CASSKRGGGSDTQYF,TGTGCCAGCAGCAAGCGGGGGGGCGGATCAGATACGCAGTATTTT
.,.,TRBJ2-2,TRBV30,CAWSVSPGELFF,TGTGCCTGGAGTGTCTCCCCCGGGGAGCTGTTTTTT
TRBD1,few,TRBJ1-2,TRBV5-8,CASTEDRGSYGYTF,TGTGCCAGCACCGAAGACAGGGGGAGCTATGGCTACACCTTC
.,few,TRBJ2-5,TRBV7-3,CASSPRDGYRETQYF,TGTGCCAGCAGCCCCCGGGACGGGTACCGGGAGACCCAGTACTTC
TRBD1,.,TRBJ2-2,TRBV30,CAWSALTGPAGELFF,TGTGCCTGGAGTGCCTTGACAGGGCCCGCCGGGGAGCTGTTTTTT
.,many,TRBJ2-3,TRBV10-3,CAISRQATSTDTQYF,TGTGCCATCAGCCGACAAGCTACTAGCACAGATACGCAGTATTTT
.,many,TRBJ2-3,TRBV24-1,CATNSAVTDTQYF,TGTGCCACCAATTCTGCTGTTACAGATACGCAGTATTTT
TRBD1,.,TRBJ1-2,TRBV28,CASSSLPQGARSGYTF,TGTGCCAGCAGCTCACTCCCACAGGGGGCACGGTCCGGCTACACCTTC
TRBD1,.,TRBJ2-7,TRBV5-1,CASSVKGTGANEQYF,TGCGCCAGCAGCGTTAAAGGGACAGGGGCAAACGAGCAGTACTTC
.,.,TRBJ2-1,TRBV11-2,CASSPRWFEQFF,TGTGCCAGCAGCCCTCGGTGGTTTGAGCAGTTCTTC
.,few,TRBJ2-1,TRBV12-3/TRBV12-4,CASSLGGAIEQFF,TGTGCCAGCAGTTTAGGAGGGGCTATAGAGCAGTTCTTC
TRBD1,.,TRBJ1-1,TRBV29-1,CSVDTGGAVTEAFF,TGCAGCGTGGACACAGGGGGGGCGGTCACTGAAGCTTTCTTT
TRBD1,once,TRBJ2-3,TRBV5-1,CASSRGQGSDTQYF,TGCGCCAGCAGCAGGGGACAGGGGTCAGATACGCAGTATTTT
TRBD1,many,TRBJ2-3,TRBV5-1,CASSLAGTGTDTQYF,TGCGCCAGCAGCTTGGCCGGGACAGGGACAGATACGCAGTATTTT
.,few,TRBJ2-1,TRBV12-3/TRBV12-4,CASSFGATPYNEQFF,TGTGCCAGCAGTTTTGGGGCTACCCCCTACAATGAGCAGTTCTTC
.,few,TRBJ2-7,TRBV5-1,CASSLAQIGFLNDYEQYF,TGCGCCAGCAGCTTGGCCCAAATAGGCTTCCTTAATGATTACGAGCAGTACTTC
.,many,TRBJ2-7,TRBV28,CASSLWQASDHEQYF,TGTGCCAGCAGTTTATGGCAGGCTAGTGACCACGAGCAGTACTTC
.,.,TRBJ2-7,TRBV6-1,CASTPGGNTYEQYF,TGTGCCAGCACCCCAGGCGGGAACACCTACGAGCAGTACTTC
TRBD1,many,TRBJ2-7,TRBV20-1,CSATNTGGGEQYF,TGCAGTGCTACTAACACAGGGGGCGGTGAGCAGTACTTC
.,.,TRBJ2-6,TRBV27,CASSLLDFRGSGANVLTF,TGTGCCAGCAGTTTGCTCGACTTCAGGGGTTCAGGGGCCAACGTCCTGACTTTC
TRBD2,many,TRBJ2-1,TRBV10-2,CASSLPGLAANEQFF,TGCGCCAGCAGTCTTCCGGGACTAGCGGCCAATGAGCAGTTCTTC
.,.,TRBJ2-5,TRBV7-8,CASSSGDQETQYF,TGTGCCAGCAGCTCAGGGGACCAAGAGACCCAGTACTTC
TRBD2,many,TRBJ2-1,TRBV6-2/TRBV6-3,CASSYSPAGGYNEQFF,TGTGCCAGCAGTTACTCGCCGGCGGGGGGTTACAATGAGCAGTTCTTC
TRBD2,few,TRBJ2-3,TRBV2,CASSEARLAGGLDTQYF,TGTGCCAGCAGTGAAGCGCGACTAGCGGGAGGTCTAGATACGCAGTATTTT
TRBD1,many,TRBJ1-5,TRBV12-3/TRBV12-4,CASSQGQGNQPQHF,TGTGCCAGCAGCCAGGGACAGGGCAATCAGCCCCAGCATTTT
.,few,TRBJ2-7,TRBV7-9,CASSLGDSLKQYF,TGTGCCAGCAGCCTGGGGGATTCCTTGAAGCAGTACTTC
TRBD2,.,TRBJ2-3,TRBV6-5,CASSLTSGSLDTQYF,TGTGCCAGCAGTTTGACTAGCGGGAGTTTGGATACGCAGTATTTT
TRBD1,few,TRBJ2-1,TRBV29-1,CSVGDRDNEQFF,TGCAGCGTCGGGGACAGGGACAATGAGCAGTTCTTC
.,many,TRBJ2-1,TRBV5-1,CASSLSGFDEQFF,TGCGCCAGCAGCTTGTCTGGTTTCGATGAGCAGTTCTTC
TRBD1,.,TRBJ2-7,TRBV20-1,CCARDPGQGLNYEQYF,TGCTGTGCTAGAGACCCCGGACAGGGACTGAACTACGAGCAGTACTTC
.,few,TRBJ1-6,TRBV3-1,CASSQDTGPHSPLHF,TGTGCCAGCAGCCAAGATACGGGGCCGCATTCACCCCTCCACTTT
.,.,TRBJ1-2,TRBV12-3/TRBV12-4,CASSFHGGWSYTF,TGTGCCAGCAGTTTTCATGGGGGCTGGAGCTACACCTTC
.,few,TRBJ1-4,TRBV5-1,CASSSEGGARTNEKLFF,TGCGCCAGCAGCTCCGAGGGGGGGGCGCGGACTAATGAAAAACTGTTTTTT
TRBD2,many,TRBJ2-1,TRBV3-1,CASSQDEAGVGDEQFF,TGTGCCAGCAGCCAAGATGAGGCGGGAGTTGGGGATGAGCAGTTCTTC